The 20 T cell receptor beta chains below were found in one sample sequenced in a study of cytomegalovirus exposure and HLA in healthy donors. The PCR contained 60 Vbeta and 13 Jbeta primers. Profiled with immunoSEQ multiplex PCR; TCRdb holds only in-frame clones, not every one. The profile shows about 120,000 clones, around 69% of them singletons. The sequenced sample was PBMCs. These receptors were taken from a woman in her forties in good health and CMV-seropositive.

J is TRBJ1-2 and V is TRBV4-1; 7 bases are shared with TRBD1. The J segment lost 4 bases and the V segment lost 5 bases, leaving 7 bases of the junction unmatched. CDR1 MGHRA and CDR2 YSYEKL come from the germline V gene. The CDR3 length is 14 residues. In DNA, the CDR3 is TGCGCCAGCAGCTCTGGAGGGGGCCTCTATGGCTACACCTTC. Amino acid sequence: CASSSGGGLYGYTF.

This clone was observed once. CDR3 nucleotides: TGCGCCAGCAGCTTCCCGGGACAGGGCCAAGAGACCCAGTACTTC. Its translation is CASSFPGQGQETQYF. This chain connects TRBV5-1 to TRBJ2-5; 9 bases match TRBD1. This CDR3 has 15 residues. Germline assignment: CDR1 SGHRS and CDR2 YFSETQ. V lost 2 bases and J lost 1; bases outside the gene matches: 3.

The CDR3 spells CAISGGLAGGGTDTQYF. Written as DNA, the CDR3 is TGTGCCATCAGTGGTGGACTAGCGGGGGGGGGCACAGATACGCAGTATTTT. This rearrangement joins TRBV10-3 to TRBJ2-3; TRBD2 matches 15 bases. The J segment lost 1 base and the V segment lost 4 bases, leaving 3 bases of the junction unmatched. The CDR3 length is 17 residues. CDR1 ENHRY and CDR2 SYGVKD come from the germline V gene.

The CDR3 loop reads CASSGRDRGLREKLFF. Here the CDR3 DNA reads TGTGCCAGCAGCGGGCGGGACAGGGGGTTACGGGAAAAACTGTTTTTT. V gene TRBV7-6 combines with J gene TRBJ1-4; 11 bases agree with TRBD1. Germline values: CDR1 SGHVS, CDR2 FNYEAQ. V lost 5 bases to trimming and J lost 8 bases; unmatched junction nucleotides: 10. CDR3 length: 16 amino acids.

This clone was seen a handful of times. Other nucleotide sequences from this sample produce the same CDR3. The rearrangement uses TRBV7-9 and TRBJ2-3; the match to TRBD1 covers 9 bases. In germline, CDR1 is SEHNR, CDR2 FQNEAQ (reference sequence). The CDR3 sequence is 13 residues long. The V gene end was trimmed by 1 base and the J gene end by 9 bases; junction bases not matched to a gene: 2. CDR3 loop: CASSLGTGDTQYF. CDR3 in DNA: TGTGCCAGCAGCTTAGGGACAGGGGACACGCAGTATTTT.

The J gene is TRBJ1-2, the V gene TRBV7-3; TRBD1 agrees at 9 bases. From germline, CDR1 is SGHTA and CDR2 FQGTGA. The CDR3 loop spans 14 amino acids. Germline trimming cut 5 bases from V and 6 bases from J; bases unmatched to any gene: 7. This CDR3 is CASSPGTGIDGYTF. The CDR3 DNA is TGTGCCAGCAGCCCCGGGACAGGGATCGATGGCTACACCTTC.

The chain carries TRBV11-2 and TRBJ2-1; TRBD2 matches at 15 bases. The CDR3 runs 18 residues. Germline CDR1 SGHAT, CDR2 FQNNGV. The ends lost 4 bases at V and 5 bases at J; junction bases unmatched: 9. This CDR3 reads CASSYGLAGGLGNNEQFF. DNA of the CDR3: TGTGCCAGCAGCTACGGACTAGCGGGGGGGTTAGGCAACAATGAGCAGTTCTTC.

V is TRBV18 and J is TRBJ2-5; TRBD2 matches at 7 bases. The length of the CDR3 is 14 residues. The germline V gene encodes CDR1 KGHSH and CDR2 LQKENI. V dropped 2 bases and J dropped 5; count of bases not matched to a gene: 5. CDR3 DNA sequence: TGTGCCAGCTCACCAGGCAGGCGGGAGGAGACCCAGTACTTC. Its protein product is CASSPGRREETQYF. The full variable domain, its missing parts supplied by reference TRBV18 and TRBJ2-5, is NAGVMQNPRHLVRRRGQEARLRCSPMKGHSHVYWYRQLPEEGLKFMVYLQKENIIDESGMPKERFSAEFPKEGPSILRIQQVVRGDSAAYFCASSPGRREETQYFGPGTRLLVL.

This clone was recorded a few times. V is TRBV4-1 and J is TRBJ1-5; D is uncertain. With 8 bases removed from V and 1 base from J, the gap between germline ends came to 24 bases. The CDR3 runs to 18 residues. CDR1 is MGHRA and CDR2 is YSYEKL in the germline V gene. The CDR3: CASLYTYGGFWSNQPQHF. The CDR3 DNA reads TGCGCCAGCCTTTACACCTATGGAGGATTTTGGAGCAATCAGCCCCAGCATTTT.

This chain links TRBV11-3 with TRBJ1-5, with 7 nucleotides matching TRBD1. Trimming removed 5 bases from V and 2 bases from J; junction bases left unmatched: 6. The CDR3 is 15 amino acids. Germline CDR1 reads SGHNT; CDR2 reads YENEEA. CDR3 nucleotides: TGTGCCAGCAGCCCACCGACAGGGTGCAATCAGCCCCAGCATTTT. Its translation is CASSPPTGCNQPQHF.

Only a few counts were recorded for this clone. The V and J genes are TRBV11-2 and TRBJ2-5; D gene unclear. This CDR3 is built from 16 residues. Trimming took off 1 base at V and 5 bases at J, with 17 bases between the two ends. Looked up from germline, CDR1 is SGHAT and CDR2 is FQNNGV. The CDR3 coding sequence is TGTGCCAGCAGCTTAGTTTGGGCAGACACCTCGGAGACCCAGTACTTC. Translation gives CASSLVWADTSETQYF.

The rearrangement uses TRBV6-5 and TRBJ1-1; D unresolved. Germline-derived CDR1 and CDR2 are MNHEY and SVGAGI. The CDR3 length is 13 residues. The ends were cut back, 1 base at V and 1 base at J, with 4 bases in the middle. CDR3 protein: CASSYWRNTEAFF. CDR3 DNA: TGTGCCAGCAGTTACTGGAGGAACACTGAAGCTTTCTTT.

The chain employs TRBV5-4 and TRBJ2-6, with D possibly being TRBD1 (5 bases). This CDR3 contains 18 residues. V was cut by 4 bases and J by 0 bases, with 17 bases left in between. Looked up from germline, CDR1 is SGHNT and CDR2 is YYREEE (reference sequence). The CDR3 region has the DNA TGTGCCAGCAGCCCACCTCAGGGTTTTGTCTCTGGGGCCAACGTCCTGACTTTC. Its translation is CASSPPQGFVSGANVLTF. The full variable domain, in which reference TRBV5-4 and TRBJ2-6 provide the parts outside the CDR3, is ETGVTQSPTHLIKTRGQQVTLRCSSQSGHNTVSWYQQALGQGPQFIFQYYREEENGRGNFPPRFSGLQFPNYSSELNVNALELDDSALYLCASSPPQGFVSGANVLTFGAGSRLTVL.

The table lists this clone with many counts. The identical CDR3 is also encoded by other nucleotide sequences in the sample. V is TRBV5-6 and J is TRBJ1-1; D is ambiguous. CDR1 and CDR2 from the germline V gene are SGHDT and YYEEEE. V lost 0 bases and J 4 bases, leaving 7 bases between the germline ends. The CDR3 runs to 13 residues. The CDR3 reads CASSLGGPTEAFF. CDR3 coding DNA: TGTGCCAGCAGCTTGGGCGGGCCCACTGAAGCTTTCTTT.

The chain couples TRBV7-3 to TRBJ2-1; D is undetermined. Germline-derived CDR1 and CDR2 are SGHTA and FQGTGA. V gave up 4 bases and J gave up 0 bases, with 7 bases separating them. This CDR3 spans 14 amino acids. The CDR3 nucleotides read TGTGCCAGCAGCTACGATAGCTCCTACAATGAGCAGTTCTTC. Translation gives CASSYDSSYNEQFF.

The gene calls are TRBV6-1 and TRBJ2-1; 12 bases map to TRBD2. Trimming at V came to 7 bases and at J to 8 bases, leaving 9 bases not matched to a gene. The V gene's germline CDR1 is MNHNS and CDR2 SASEGT. The CDR3 has 15 residues. In nucleotides, the CDR3 is TGTGCCAGCATTGCTCTAGCGGGGGGGCGAGATGAGCAGTTCTTC. Translation gives CASIALAGGRDEQFF.

This chain connects TRBV29-1 to TRBJ1-2; perhaps TRBD1 as D (5 bases). The CDR3 has 13 residues. Germline V CDR1 and CDR2: SQVTM, ANQGSEA. V was clipped by 2 bases and J by 6 bases, with 13 bases between them. The CDR3 coding sequence is TGCAGCGTTGAAAGTCCAGGGTTCGATGGCTACACCTTC. Translating it yields CSVESPGFDGYTF.

The chain carries TRBV5-1 and TRBJ2-7; 7 bases agree with TRBD1. CDR3 length: 14 amino acids. CDR1 and CDR2 from the germline V gene are SGHRS and YFSETQ. With 0 bases clipped from V and 7 bases from J, the junction kept 7 bases outside the gene matches. The CDR3 DNA follows: TGCGCCAGCAGCTTGGGGGAGAAGACAGGGGAGCAGTACTTC. It specifies CASSLGEKTGEQYF. Combining the CDR3 with reference TRBV5-1 and TRBJ2-7 gives the whole variable domain KAGVTQTPRYLIKTRGQQVTLSCSPISGHRSVSWYQQTPGQGLQFLFEYFSETQRNKGNFPGRFSGRQFSNSRSEMNVSTLELGDSALYLCASSLGEKTGEQYFGPGTRLTVT.

The rearrangement links TRBV4-1 to TRBJ1-5; 7 positions match TRBD1. The V gene's germline CDR1 is MGHRA and CDR2 YSYEKL. CDR3 length equals 15 residues. J gave up 9 bases and V 0 bases, and 8 bases lay outside the gene matches. The CDR3: CASSQDQGVLRPQHF. The CDR3 DNA sequence: TGCGCCAGCAGCCAAGATCAGGGGGTACTACGGCCCCAGCATTTT.

CDR3 amino acids: CASSTHRDSYEQYF. In DNA form, the CDR3 reads TGCGCCAGCAGCACACACCGGGACAGCTACGAGCAGTACTTC. The chain combines TRBV5-1 with TRBJ2-7, with 7 bases matching TRBD1. CDR1 and CDR2 from the germline V gene are SGHRS and YFSETQ. There are 14 residues in the CDR3. V lost 4 bases and J lost 3; bases outside the gene matches: 7.